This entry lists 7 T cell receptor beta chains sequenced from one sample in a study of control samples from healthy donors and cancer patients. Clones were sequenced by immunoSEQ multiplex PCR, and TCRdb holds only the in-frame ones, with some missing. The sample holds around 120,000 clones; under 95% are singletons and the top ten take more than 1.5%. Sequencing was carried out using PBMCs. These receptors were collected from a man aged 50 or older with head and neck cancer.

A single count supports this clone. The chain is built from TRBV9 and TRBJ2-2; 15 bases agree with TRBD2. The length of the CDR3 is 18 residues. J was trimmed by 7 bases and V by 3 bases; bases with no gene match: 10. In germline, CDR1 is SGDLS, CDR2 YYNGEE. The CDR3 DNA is TGTGCCAGCAGCGACTGGACTAGCGGGGGGGCCTTTGGCGGGGAGCTGTTTTTT. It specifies CASSDWTSGGAFGGELFF.

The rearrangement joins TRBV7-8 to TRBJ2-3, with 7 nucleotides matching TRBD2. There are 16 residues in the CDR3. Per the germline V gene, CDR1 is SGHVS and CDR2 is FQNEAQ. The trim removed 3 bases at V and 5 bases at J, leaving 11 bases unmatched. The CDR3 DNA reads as TGTGCCAGCAGCTTTAGCGGGCTCCTCGATGGAGATACGCAGTATTTT. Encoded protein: CASSFSGLLDGDTQYF.

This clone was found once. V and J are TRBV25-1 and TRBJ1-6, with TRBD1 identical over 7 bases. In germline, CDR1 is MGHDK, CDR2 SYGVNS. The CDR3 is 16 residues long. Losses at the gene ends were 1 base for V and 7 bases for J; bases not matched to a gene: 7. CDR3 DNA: TGTGCCAGCAGTGAATGGGTCGGGACAGAGAATTCACCCCTCCACTTT. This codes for CASSEWVGTENSPLHF. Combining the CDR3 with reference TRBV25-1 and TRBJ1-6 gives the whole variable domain EADIYQTPRYLVIGTGKKITLECSQTMGHDKMYWYQQDPGMELHLIHYSYGVNSTEKGDLSSESTVSRIRTEHFPLTLESARPSHTSQYLCASSEWVGTENSPLHFGNGTRLTVT.

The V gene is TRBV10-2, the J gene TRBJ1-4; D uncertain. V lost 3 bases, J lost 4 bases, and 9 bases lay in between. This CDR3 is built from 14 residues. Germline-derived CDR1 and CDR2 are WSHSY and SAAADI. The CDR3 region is CASSDSGNNEKLFF. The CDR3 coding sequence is TGCGCCAGCAGTGATTCGGGGAATAATGAAAAACTGTTTTTT.

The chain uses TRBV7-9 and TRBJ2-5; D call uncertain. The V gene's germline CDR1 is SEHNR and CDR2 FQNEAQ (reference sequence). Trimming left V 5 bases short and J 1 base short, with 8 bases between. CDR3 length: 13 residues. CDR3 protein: CASSHIGQETQYF. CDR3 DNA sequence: TGTGCCAGCAGCCATATCGGCCAAGAGACCCAGTACTTC. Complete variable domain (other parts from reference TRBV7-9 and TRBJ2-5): DTGVSQNPRHKITKRGQNVTFRCDPISEHNRLYWYRQTLGQGPEFLTYFQNEAQLEKSRLLSDRFSAERPKGSFSTLEIQRTEQGDSAMYLCASSHIGQETQYFGPGTRLLVL.

The CDR3 nucleotides are TGTGCCATCAGCCCCCTGGACAGGGGTGGAAACACCATATATTTT. Translating gives CAISPLDRGGNTIYF. The genes are TRBV10-3 and TRBJ1-3; TRBD1 agrees at 9 bases. Germline trimming cut 6 bases from V and 3 bases from J; bases unmatched to any gene: 6. Per germline, CDR1 ENHRY and CDR2 SYGVKD. This CDR3 region has 15 residues.

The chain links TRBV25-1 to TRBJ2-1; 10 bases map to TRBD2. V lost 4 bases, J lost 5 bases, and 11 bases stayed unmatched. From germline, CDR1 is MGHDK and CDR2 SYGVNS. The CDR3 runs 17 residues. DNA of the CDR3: TGTGCCAGCAGTGTTGCCTATAGCGGGGGGCCCCACAATGAGCAGTTCTTC. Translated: CASSVAYSGGPHNEQFF.